This entry lists 16 T cell receptor beta chains sequenced from one sample in a study of neurological immune-mediated disorders. TCRdb passed the 5' RACE reads through MiXCR, listing each CDR3 protein once. The repertoire holds around 76,000 distinct CDR3 sequences, with 10% as singletons. The time point denotes: longitudinal time-point 1 (baseline). Source material: PBMCs. The receptors were gathered from a man aged 30-40 years in good health.

This clonotype occurred many times. The gene calls are TRBV4-1 and TRBJ1-4; D unresolved. V was trimmed by 2 bases and J by 8 bases, leaving 9 bases between them. Germline CDR1 reads MGHRA; CDR2 reads YSYEKL. This CDR3 contains 13 residues. The DNA of the CDR3 is TGCGCCAGCAGCCAAAAATCACCGGAAAAACTGTTTTTT. Its translation is CASSQKSPEKLFF.

There are many counts of this clonotype. J is TRBJ2-2 and V is TRBV4-1, with a tentative D call TRBD2 (5 bases). V lost 1 base and J lost 2, with 11 bases in between. CDR3 size: 16 residues. The germline gives CDR1 MGHRA, CDR2 YSYEKL. Written as DNA, the CDR3 is TGCGCCAGCAGCCAAGGCCCCCGGGGAAACACCGGGGAGCTGTTTTTT. Its translation is CASSQGPRGNTGELFF.

This clonotype has just a few counts. The CDR3 bases are TGTGCCATCAGCCCCGAAATTGGCGGGGCCCCGGCCCGGTACTTC. Its protein product is CAISPEIGGAPARYF. The chain links TRBV10-3 to TRBJ2-7; possible D gene TRBD2, 6 bases. V shed 6 bases and J shed 12 bases, with 27 bases lying between them. Germline V gene sequence: CDR1 ENHRY, CDR2 SYGVKD. CDR3 size: 15 residues.

Many counts were recorded for this clonotype. The chain is built from TRBV7-9 and TRBJ2-7; D is unresolved. Germline V gives CDR1 SEHNR, CDR2 FQNEAQ (reference sequence). CDR3 length equals 14 residues. V was trimmed by 2 bases and J by 6 bases, leaving 14 bases between them. CDR3 sequence (DNA): TGTGCCAGCAGCTTAATTAACTATAACGGCGAGCAGTACTTC. The encoded protein is CASSLINYNGEQYF. The full variable domain, rest sourced from reference TRBV7-9 and TRBJ2-7, is DTGVSQNPRHKITKRGQNVTFRCDPISEHNRLYWYRQTLGQGPEFLTYFQNEAQLEKSRLLSDRFSAERPKGSFSTLEIQRTEQGDSAMYLCASSLINYNGEQYFGPGTRLTVT.

The sample holds a few counts of this clonotype. This could be a read error, since a much larger clone is one nucleotide away. Without the conserved terminal phenylalanine or tryptophan, this CDR3 likely stems from a read error. V and J are TRBV7-6 and TRBJ2-7, with D possibly TRBD1 on 6 matching bases. Per the germline V gene, CDR1 is SGHVS and CDR2 is FNYEAQ. V lost 1 base and J 0 bases, leaving 7 bases between the germline ends. CDR3 length: 14 amino acids. The CDR3: CASSLGDISYEQYI. As DNA, the CDR3 is TGTGCCAGCAGCTTAGGGGACATCTCCTACGAGCAGTACATC.

In this sample, this clonotype turned up many times. This rearrangement joins TRBV7-6 to TRBJ2-1; 7 bases line up with TRBD2. Germline CDR1 SGHVS, CDR2 FNYEAQ. The length of the CDR3 is 16 residues. The ends lost 2 bases at V and 3 bases at J; junction bases unmatched: 7. This CDR3 reads CASSLTGLEVYNEQFF. The CDR3 coding sequence is TGTGCCAGCAGCTTAACCGGACTAGAAGTCTACAATGAGCAGTTCTTC.

This clonotype was seen many times. This chain uses TRBV7-2 with TRBJ2-2, with D hard to call. The CDR3 is 15 amino acids. Germline-derived CDR1 and CDR2 are SGHTA and FQGNSA. V lost 1 base and J lost 7, with 13 bases in between. CDR3 loop: CASSLDFGSHGELFF. DNA of the CDR3: TGTGCCAGCAGCTTAGATTTTGGGTCGCACGGGGAGCTGTTTTTT.

This clonotype was observed at least ten times. V usage is TRBV5-1 and J usage is TRBJ2-3; TRBD1 aligns across 10 bases. Per the germline V gene, CDR1 is SGHRS and CDR2 is YFSETQ. The V gene end was trimmed by 3 bases and the J gene end by 2 bases; junction bases not matched to a gene: 3. The CDR3 consists of 15 residues. The chain's CDR3 is CASSYGTGATDTQYF. As DNA, the CDR3 is TGCGCCAGCAGCTATGGGACAGGGGCCACAGATACGCAGTATTTT.

Note on this clonotype: One junction end does not reproduce the germline sequence, and a read error may be involved. The V and J genes are TRBV5-1 and TRBJ2-6, with a weak D call TRBD1 (6 bases). Looked up from germline, CDR1 is SGHRS and CDR2 is YFSETQ. CDR3 size: 18 residues. The CDR3 reads CASSLERTAVSGDNVLTF. The CDR3 DNA reads TGCGCCAGCAGCTTGGAAAGGACAGCAGTCTCTGGGGACAACGTCCTGACTTTC.

This clonotype came up many times. This chain joins TRBV28 and TRBJ1-5; D may be TRBD1 (6 bases). Germline V CDR1 and CDR2: MDHEN, SYDVKM. This CDR3 spans 17 amino acids. V was clipped by 0 bases and J by 2 bases, with 14 bases between them. The DNA for the CDR3 is TGTGCCAGCAGTTTATGGAGGGGGGAATGGGGCAATCAGCCCCAGCATTTT. It codes for CASSLWRGEWGNQPQHF.

This clonotype was picked up many times. J is TRBJ1-1 and V is TRBV29-1; D might be TRBD1 (5 bases). V was cut by 7 bases and J by 4 bases, with 16 bases left in between. The CDR3 is made up of 13 amino acids. Looked up from germline, CDR1 is SQVTM and CDR2 is ANQGSEA. Here the CDR3 DNA reads TGCAGCGGGGGGTTTCTAGGGACCACTGAAGCTTTCTTT. This gives the protein CSGGFLGTTEAFF.

In this sample, this clonotype turned up many times. This chain uses TRBV5-1 with TRBJ2-1; TRBD2 aligns across 13 bases. V lost 5 bases and J lost 5; bases outside the gene matches: 7. The CDR3 length is 16 residues. In germline, CDR1 is SGHRS, CDR2 YFSETQ. In DNA form, the CDR3 reads TGCGCCAGCAGACCGGGACTAGCGGGATCCCACAATGAGCAGTTCTTC. Protein: CASRPGLAGSHNEQFF. Full variable domain (outside the CDR3, taken from reference TRBV5-1 and TRBJ2-1): KAGVTQTPRYLIKTRGQQVTLSCSPISGHRSVSWYQQTPGQGLQFLFEYFSETQRNKGNFPGRFSGRQFSNSRSEMNVSTLELGDSALYLCASRPGLAGSHNEQFFGPGTRLTVL.

This clonotype was picked up many times. The chain employs TRBV27 and TRBJ2-1, with TRBD2 identical over 14 bases. Germline CDR1 is MNHEY and CDR2 is SMNVEV (reference sequence). The CDR3 extends over 16 amino acids. After removal of 3 bases from V and 10 bases from J, the junction contained 8 bases not matched to a gene. This chain's CDR3 is CASSFPGLAGVKEQFF. The CDR3 nucleotides read TGTGCCAGCAGTTTCCCGGGACTAGCGGGAGTCAAAGAGCAGTTCTTC.

With respect to this clonotype: A much larger clonotype is one base distant, so this may be a read error. The J gene is TRBJ2-1, the V gene TRBV15; 13 nucleotides agree with TRBD2. The CDR3 totals 16 residues. CDR1 and CDR2 from the germline V gene are LNHNV and YYDKDF (reference sequence). CDR3 region: CDTSRAGTSGINEQFF. The CDR3 nucleotides are TGTGACACCAGCAGGGCCGGGACTAGCGGGATAAATGAGCAGTTCTTC.

In this sample, this clonotype turned up a few times. The chain carries TRBV6-1 and TRBJ2-7; TRBD2 might be the D (6 bases). The CDR3 extends over 16 amino acids. The V end lost 10 bases, the J end lost 3 bases, and 25 bases lay between the germline ends. CDR1 MNHNS and CDR2 SASEGT come from the germline V gene. Here the CDR3 reads CATMGTGVERNYEQYF. The CDR3 region has the DNA TGTGCCACCATGGGGACGGGGGTTGAACGGAACTACGAGCAGTACTTC.

The rearrangement links TRBV20-1 to TRBJ2-5, with D perhaps TRBD2 (6 bases). Looked up from germline, CDR1 is DFQATT and CDR2 is SNEGSKA (reference sequence). CDR3 length: 15 amino acids. V lost 0 bases, J lost 3 bases, and 14 bases lay in between. The CDR3 DNA is TGCAGTGCTAGAGATCCCACTAGCCCAGAAGAGACCCAGTACTTC. Its protein product is CSARDPTSPEETQYF.